These T cell receptor beta chains were read from a single sample in a study of cytomegalovirus exposure and HLA in healthy donors. Sequencing used immunoSEQ multiplex PCR; TCRdb keeps in-frame clones, though not all of them. The sample yields some 71,000 clones, over 90% seen once. Sequences were obtained from PBMCs. The receptor source for this set is a woman between 18 and 30 years old in good health and CMV-seronegative. The CDR3 runs from the conserved cysteine through the conserved F or W. Fields, in order: J gene, V gene, CDR3 protein.

J gene: TRBJ2-2
V gene: TRBV5-1
CDR3 protein: CASSFRDRANTGELFF

J gene: TRBJ2-7
V gene: TRBV9
CDR3 protein: CASSEGTSGGEQYF

J gene: TRBJ2-7
V gene: TRBV12-5
CDR3 protein: CASGLSLAGEGVYEQYF

J gene: TRBJ1-2
V gene: TRBV2
CDR3 protein: CASTGRTDYGYTF

J gene: TRBJ2-7
V gene: TRBV5-8
CDR3 protein: CASSLWWGDRSYEQYF

J gene: TRBJ2-2
V gene: TRBV27
CDR3 protein: CASWGGTGELFF

J gene: TRBJ1-6
V gene: TRBV7-3
CDR3 protein: CASSLSHGTRVHF

J gene: TRBJ2-3
V gene: TRBV5-1
CDR3 protein: CASSLGQFSGDTQYF

J gene: TRBJ2-5
V gene: TRBV10-1
CDR3 protein: CASSEGTGRETQYF

J gene: TRBJ2-3
V gene: TRBV19
CDR3 protein: CASSTSAGRLADTQYF

J gene: TRBJ1-2
V gene: TRBV19
CDR3 protein: CASSIANQGARGYTF

J gene: TRBJ1-3
V gene: TRBV9
CDR3 protein: CASSRDISSGNTIYF

J gene: TRBJ2-5
V gene: TRBV28
CDR3 protein: CASSLRGQETQYF

J gene: TRBJ1-6
V gene: TRBV7-9
CDR3 protein: CASSLARGEPHF

J gene: TRBJ2-7
V gene: TRBV6-1
CDR3 protein: CASSGGGQGWYEQYF

J gene: TRBJ2-7
V gene: TRBV6-5
CDR3 protein: CASSYSRDSSYEQYF

J gene: TRBJ2-1
V gene: TRBV5-4
CDR3 protein: CASSLGGVSNEQFF

J gene: TRBJ2-4
V gene: TRBV27
CDR3 protein: CASSALRQGASKNIQYF

J gene: TRBJ1-2
V gene: TRBV11-2
CDR3 protein: CASSPLLTGGWGYTF

J gene: TRBJ2-2
V gene: TRBV5-1
CDR3 protein: CASSLTGPTGELFF

J gene: TRBJ1-5
V gene: TRBV27
CDR3 protein: CASSLPGVGQPQHF

J gene: TRBJ1-1
V gene: TRBV9
CDR3 protein: CASSVAAGNTEAFF

J gene: TRBJ2-1
V gene: TRBV18
CDR3 protein: CASSPGQRNEQFF

J gene: TRBJ2-1
V gene: TRBV7-2
CDR3 protein: CASSWPSGGANNEQFF

J gene: TRBJ2-1
V gene: TRBV18
CDR3 protein: CASSPLSLAGGPSSYNEQFF

J gene: TRBJ1-2
V gene: TRBV7-6
CDR3 protein: CASSLDTGGYGYTF

J gene: TRBJ2-3
V gene: TRBV6-6
CDR3 protein: CASKRGSTDTQYF

J gene: TRBJ2-5
V gene: TRBV7-7
CDR3 protein: CASSLGAGGQETQYF

J gene: TRBJ2-3
V gene: TRBV4-3
CDR3 protein: CASSPGLSTDTQYF

J gene: TRBJ2-1
V gene: TRBV7-6
CDR3 protein: CASSLDRREGGYNEQFF

J gene: TRBJ1-2
V gene: TRBV2
CDR3 protein: CASSEGWQEDGYTF

J gene: TRBJ2-1
V gene: TRBV6-1
CDR3 protein: CASSEVWGGRTFSYNEQFF

J gene: TRBJ2-7
V gene: TRBV7-3
CDR3 protein: CASSRDYGYEQYF

J gene: TRBJ2-3
V gene: TRBV10-3
CDR3 protein: CAISGTSGDTQYF

J gene: TRBJ2-2
V gene: TRBV27
CDR3 protein: CASSPGLDTGELFF

J gene: -
V gene: TRBV6-1
CDR3 protein: CASAPWSYEQYF

J gene: TRBJ1-1
V gene: TRBV13
CDR3 protein: CASSLQGWDTEAFF

J gene: TRBJ2-7
V gene: TRBV5-6
CDR3 protein: CASSPGTYEQYF

J gene: TRBJ2-4
V gene: TRBV28
CDR3 protein: CASSSTGMPKNIQYF

J gene: TRBJ2-1
V gene: TRBV14
CDR3 protein: CASSPLDRGINEQFF

J gene: TRBJ1-1
V gene: TRBV7-2
CDR3 protein: CASSQDRDWDTEAFF

J gene: TRBJ1-1
V gene: TRBV7-9
CDR3 protein: CASSTDRDRGWGAFF

J gene: TRBJ1-2
V gene: TRBV4-1
CDR3 protein: CASSGYRVRGYTF

J gene: TRBJ1-1
V gene: TRBV27
CDR3 protein: CASSSPRTGNTEAFF

J gene: -
V gene: TRBV5-4
CDR3 protein: CASFRGAGGIGVKAYEQYF

J gene: TRBJ1-4
V gene: TRBV6-5
CDR3 protein: CASMGGNEKLFF

J gene: TRBJ1-2
V gene: TRBV7-9
CDR3 protein: CASSSMAGQVTLNYGYTF

J gene: TRBJ2-7
V gene: TRBV15
CDR3 protein: CATSRESAGLGEQYF

J gene: TRBJ2-5
V gene: TRBV29-1
CDR3 protein: CSVGARAETQYF

J gene: TRBJ1-1
V gene: TRBV19
CDR3 protein: CASRGTPPTEAFF

J gene: TRBJ2-2
V gene: TRBV6-5
CDR3 protein: CASSYANRGTGELFF

J gene: TRBJ1-5
V gene: TRBV4-2
CDR3 protein: CASSLHRVDQPQHF

J gene: TRBJ2-7
V gene: TRBV4-3
CDR3 protein: CASSQDLLAQQEQYF

J gene: TRBJ2-7
V gene: TRBV6-5
CDR3 protein: CGIKGTGDYEQYF

J gene: TRBJ2-2
V gene: TRBV4-2
CDR3 protein: CASSQDTPVGELFF

J gene: TRBJ2-1
V gene: TRBV5-1
CDR3 protein: CASSLTLALDEQFF

J gene: TRBJ2-3
V gene: TRBV6-5
CDR3 protein: CASSLGLAGNTDTQYF